One and the same sample provided the 30 T cell receptor beta chains below, sequenced in a study of shared clonotypes between healthy human individuals. Profiled with immunoSEQ multiplex PCR; TCRdb holds only in-frame clones, not every one. The sample lists 2 million to 3 million clones, 93% occurring once. Sequencing used naive CD4+ T cells from PBMCs. Subset denoted: CD45RA+ positively selected. The source of these receptors is a man between 18 and 35 years old in good health. Some clones in this sample may be carry-over from other donors' samples.

The rearrangement links TRBV15 to TRBJ2-3, with 10 bases identical to TRBD2. Trimming cost V 1 base and J 5 bases; bases outside gene matches: 12. Germline CDR1 reads LNHNV; CDR2 reads YYDKDF (reference sequence). This CDR3 contains 18 residues. The CDR3 loop is CATSRGLAGATGKDTQYF. The CDR3 bases are TGTGCCACCAGCAGAGGTCTAGCGGGAGCCACAGGGAAAGATACGCAGTATTTT.

The rearrangement joins TRBV4-3 to TRBJ1-5; D gene unclear. The CDR3 has 15 residues. The V and J ends lost 3 bases and 1 base respectively, with 10 bases between them. CDR1 is LGHNA, CDR2 YSLEER, per germline. CDR3 in amino acids: CASSQDWQSNQPQHF. The CDR3, as DNA: TGCGCCAGCAGCCAGGATTGGCAGAGCAATCAGCCCCAGCATTTT.

The V call is TRBV7-2, the J call TRBJ1-2; 9 nucleotides agree with TRBD1. Germline V gene sequence: CDR1 SGHTA, CDR2 FQGNSA. The CDR3 length is 18 residues. J gave up 8 bases and V 4 bases, and 20 bases lay outside the gene matches. The CDR3 DNA reads as TGTGCCAGCAGCTCTCCCTCCGGGACTTCCGGGACAGGGCAGGGCTACACCTTC. This gives the protein CASSSPSGTSGTGQGYTF.

The rearrangement uses TRBV28 and TRBJ1-2, with a weak D call TRBD1 (5 bases). Germline-derived CDR1 and CDR2 are MDHEN and SYDVKM. Trimming removed 4 bases from V and 8 bases from J, with 14 bases in between. This CDR3 comprises 13 residues. The CDR3 sequence: CASSSTGTGGYTF. The CDR3 DNA sequence: TGTGCCAGCAGTTCTACCGGGACTGGAGGCTACACCTTC.

This sequence joins TRBV11-2 and TRBJ2-7; 11 bases align to TRBD2. With 5 bases clipped from V and 6 bases from J, the junction kept 9 bases outside the gene matches. Germline values: CDR1 SGHAT, CDR2 FQNNGV. The CDR3 covers 15 residues. The CDR3 loop is CASSVNSGRAGEQYF. Written as DNA, the CDR3 is TGTGCCAGCAGCGTAAATAGCGGGAGGGCAGGCGAGCAGTACTTC.

V gene TRBV6-5 combines with J gene TRBJ1-2, with D uncertain. The CDR3 consists of 14 residues. The V and J ends lost 7 bases and 5 bases respectively, with 17 bases between them. CDR1 and CDR2 (germline): MNHEY, SVGAGI. CDR3 residues: CASIGGNPIYGYTF. In DNA, the CDR3 is TGTGCCAGCATAGGCGGGAATCCGATTTATGGCTACACCTTC.

CDR3 loop: CSVEGSGPEQFF. Written as DNA, the CDR3 is TGCAGCGTTGAGGGGTCAGGACCTGAGCAGTTCTTC. The V call is TRBV29-1, the J call TRBJ2-1; D is uncertain. CDR1 and CDR2 (germline): SQVTM, ANQGSEA. This CDR3 region has 12 residues. Trimming took off 3 bases at V and 9 bases at J, with 12 bases between the two ends.

The V and J genes are TRBV10-3 and TRBJ1-1, with 7 bases fitting TRBD1. Germline-derived CDR1 and CDR2 are ENHRY and SYGVKD. V lost 8 bases and J lost 3; bases outside the gene matches: 6. This CDR3 region has 13 residues. The CDR3, as DNA: TGTGCCATCCGAGGGGGCGCGGACACTGAAGCTTTCTTT. It specifies CAIRGGADTEAFF.

V gene TRBV5-8 combines with J gene TRBJ2-7; D is perhaps TRBD2 (6 bases). V lost 7 bases to trimming and J lost 6 bases, with 17 bases between them. The CDR3 loop spans 13 amino acids. Germline V gene lookup returns CDR1 SGHTS and CDR2 YDEGEE. The CDR3 region is CASPPGRESEQYF. In DNA, the CDR3 is TGTGCCAGCCCTCCCGGGCGGGAAAGCGAGCAGTACTTC.

This chain joins TRBV29-1 and TRBJ2-1; TRBD2 aligns across 9 bases. Germline V gene data show CDR1 as SQVTM and CDR2 as ANQGSEA. The CDR3 covers 15 residues. V lost 4 bases, J lost 7 bases, and 11 bases stayed unmatched. The CDR3, as DNA: TGCAGCGTTGCTCTTTTACTAGCGGGTACTAATGAGCAGTTCTTC. It yields the protein CSVALLLAGTNEQFF.

As to this clone: Sequence at one end of the junction differs from germline and may be a read error. The J gene is TRBJ2-7, the V gene TRBV11-2; no firm D call. The CDR3 is 12 amino acids. Germline V gene lookup returns CDR1 SGHAT and CDR2 FQNNGV. The CDR3 nucleotides read TGTGCCAGCAGCTCCCCCTTTATGGATCTGAACTTC. It encodes CASSSPFMDLNF.

In DNA form, the CDR3 reads TGTGCCACCAGCAGAGATCTGACAATCGATACGCAGTATTTT. Residues: CATSRDLTIDTQYF. The genes are TRBV15 and TRBJ2-3, with unresolved D. V lost 0 bases, J lost 6 bases, and 10 bases lay in between. CDR3 length equals 14 residues. The germline gives CDR1 LNHNV, CDR2 YYDKDF (reference sequence).

The CDR3 protein is CASSPTGARVYEQYF. Written as DNA, the CDR3 is TGTGCCAGCAGCCCTACAGGGGCCCGGGTCTACGAGCAGTACTTC. The chain is built from TRBV7-3 and TRBJ2-7; 7 nucleotides match TRBD1. The V gene's germline CDR1 is SGHTA and CDR2 FQGTGA. CDR3 length equals 15 residues. J lost 3 bases, V lost 5 bases, and 10 bases had no gene match.

The chain is built from TRBV18 and TRBJ2-7; 7 bases are a match to TRBD2. CDR1 is KGHSH and CDR2 is LQKENI in the germline V gene. Unmatched junction bases numbered 7, after V lost 3 bases and J lost 2 bases. The CDR3 runs 15 residues. The DNA of the CDR3 is TGTGCCAGCTCACCTCCCGCGGGAGCAACCTACGAGCAGTACTTC. Protein product: CASSPPAGATYEQYF.

V is TRBV4-1 and J is TRBJ1-2, with no clear D. Germline V gene lookup returns CDR1 MGHRA and CDR2 YSYEKL. V was pared by 2 bases and J by 1 base, with 17 bases between. There are 17 residues in the CDR3. The DNA for the CDR3 is TGCGCCAGCAGCCAACCTGGGAGGAACGGGGATAACTATGGCTACACCTTC. This sequence encodes CASSQPGRNGDNYGYTF.

This clone was seen a single time. This chain uses TRBV18 with TRBJ1-1; D ambiguous. The CDR3 totals 13 residues. V lost 6 bases to trimming and J lost 1 base, with 9 bases between them. Germline-derived CDR1 and CDR2 are KGHSH and LQKENI. CDR3 amino acids: CASSFDKNTEAFF. Written as DNA, the CDR3 is TGTGCCAGCTCCTTCGACAAGAACACTGAAGCTTTCTTT. Using reference TRBV18 and TRBJ1-1 for the parts outside the CDR3, the full variable domain is NAGVMQNPRHLVRRRGQEARLRCSPMKGHSHVYWYRQLPEEGLKFMVYLQKENIIDESGMPKERFSAEFPKEGPSILRIQQVVRGDSAAYFCASSFDKNTEAFFGQGTRLTVV.

Notes on this clone: The same CDR3 is also encoded by other DNA sequences in this sample. The rearrangement links TRBV5-4 to TRBJ2-5, with D uncertain. The CDR3 loop spans 12 amino acids. The V end was cut by 0 bases, the J end by 4 bases, with 4 bases between. Germline assignment: CDR1 SGHNT and CDR2 YYREEE (reference sequence). Here the CDR3 DNA reads TGTGCCAGCAGCTTGGGGTTAGAGACCCAGTACTTC. Amino acids: CASSLGLETQYF.

This chain connects TRBV7-6 to TRBJ2-3, with TRBD2 identical over 8 bases. In germline, CDR1 is SGHVS, CDR2 FNYEAQ. The J segment lost 5 bases and the V segment lost 1 base, leaving 5 bases of the junction unmatched. There are 15 residues in the CDR3. The CDR3 is CASSLVREGGDTQYF. In nucleotides, the CDR3 is TGTGCCAGCAGCTTAGTTCGGGAGGGGGGAGATACGCAGTATTTT.

The rearrangement links TRBV30 to TRBJ2-5, with 7 nucleotides matching TRBD1. There are 14 residues in the CDR3. Germline values: CDR1 GTSNPN, CDR2 SVGIG (reference sequence). The ends lost 2 bases at V and 3 bases at J; junction bases unmatched: 6. The CDR3 coding sequence is TGTGCCTGGAGTACAGGGGTTCAAAAAGAGACCCAGTACTTC. This encodes CAWSTGVQKETQYF.

This clone has just one count. J is TRBJ2-5 and V is TRBV6-5; 10 positions match TRBD1. CDR3 size: 15 residues. Trimming removed 0 bases from V and 5 bases from J; junction bases left unmatched: 3. From germline, CDR1 is MNHEY and CDR2 SVGAGI. CDR3 nucleotides: TGTGCCAGCAGTTACTCCGGGACAGGGGCGGAGACCCAGTACTTC. This encodes CASSYSGTGAETQYF.

The chain links TRBV6-5 to TRBJ1-3; D possibly corresponds to TRBD1 (5 bases). This CDR3 is 16 amino acids long. The germline CDR1 and CDR2 sequences are MNHEY and SVGAGI. V lost 1 base and J 0 bases, leaving 10 bases between the germline ends. In DNA, the CDR3 is TGTGCCAGCAGTTACTTGACAGCCGGCTCTGGAAACACCATATATTTT. This gives the protein CASSYLTAGSGNTIYF.

A word on this clone: The sample holds other DNA sequences that translate to the same CDR3. The chain combines TRBV7-3 with TRBJ2-3; D call uncertain. The CDR3 is 13 amino acids. The germline V gene encodes CDR1 SGHTA and CDR2 FQGTGA. Trimming took 0 bases from V and 6 from J, leaving 7 bases between them. The CDR3 DNA follows: TGTGCCAGCAGCTTAACTGGGTCGGATACGCAGTATTTT. It specifies CASSLTGSDTQYF.

This chain connects TRBV15 to TRBJ2-1; D gene ambiguous. Trimming cost V 1 base and J 2 bases, with 6 bases left between them. The CDR3 is made up of 14 amino acids. The germline gives CDR1 LNHNV, CDR2 YYDKDF (reference sequence). CDR3 protein: CATSRAVAYNEQFF. In DNA, the CDR3 is TGTGCCACCAGCAGAGCGGTCGCCTACAATGAGCAGTTCTTC.

The chain employs TRBV18 and TRBJ1-2; TRBD1 is a possible D gene (6 bases). Between the trimmed V and J ends, which lost 2 bases and 4 bases, there was a span of 14 bases. CDR1 KGHSH and CDR2 LQKENI come from the germline V gene. The CDR3 covers 15 residues. The CDR3 sequence is CASSPSKDSFYGYTF. The DNA of the CDR3 is TGTGCCAGCTCACCATCCAAGGACAGCTTCTATGGCTACACCTTC.

The J gene is TRBJ1-2, the V gene TRBV28; the D gene is possibly TRBD1 (5 bases). Trimming removed 3 bases at V and 0 bases at J, with 17 bases between. The CDR3 is 17 amino acids. Germline lookup yields CDR1 MDHEN and CDR2 SYDVKM. CDR3 coding DNA: TGTGCCAGCAGTTTCACCAGTCGGAGGGGAACTAACTATGGCTACACCTTC. Translating gives CASSFTSRRGTNYGYTF.

The chain links TRBV28 to TRBJ2-3, with 14 positions matching TRBD2. V was clipped by 2 bases and J by 11 bases; unmatched bases: 6. Germline loops: CDR1 MDHEN, CDR2 SYDVKM. This CDR3 comprises 15 residues. CDR3 in DNA: TGTGCCAGCAGTTTACCCGGGACTAGCGGGAGTAAGCAGTATTTT. It yields the protein CASSLPGTSGSKQYF.

The gene calls are TRBV2 and TRBJ1-1, with 7 bases aligning to TRBD1. Germline values: CDR1 SNHLY, CDR2 FYNNEI. CDR3 length equals 15 residues. V lost 4 bases, J lost 2 bases, and 7 bases stayed unmatched. The CDR3 sequence is CASSAFGQENTEAFF. CDR3 DNA sequence: TGTGCCAGCAGTGCCTTCGGACAGGAAAACACTGAAGCTTTCTTT.

This chain connects TRBV7-3 to TRBJ2-7; 8 bases fit TRBD2. The V gene end was trimmed by 2 bases and the J gene end by 1 base; junction bases not matched to a gene: 13. This CDR3 spans 18 amino acids. Germline CDR1 and CDR2: SGHTA and FQGTGA. CDR3 amino acids: CASSLWASGPERSYEQYF. The CDR3 DNA is TGTGCCAGCAGCTTATGGGCTAGCGGGCCGGAGAGGTCCTACGAGCAGTACTTC.

This sequence joins TRBV30 and TRBJ2-7; 7 bases are shared with TRBD2. The V segment lost 2 bases and the J segment 0 bases; nucleotides outside the gene matches: 4. Germline assignment: CDR1 GTSNPN and CDR2 SVGIG (reference sequence). The CDR3 is 14 amino acids. The CDR3 sequence: CAWSWASGSYEQYF. The DNA for the CDR3 is TGTGCCTGGAGTTGGGCTAGCGGCTCCTACGAGCAGTACTTC.

The chain links TRBV6-9 to TRBJ2-7; 8 nucleotides match TRBD2. Germline V gene sequence: CDR1 MNHGY, CDR2 SVAAGI. The CDR3 has 14 residues. V lost 10 bases, J lost 7 bases, and 15 bases stayed unmatched. The CDR3 here is CATVTPAGTREQYF. The CDR3 DNA reads as TGTGCCACCGTGACGCCGGCCGGGACTAGGGAGCAGTACTTC.